These 24 T cell receptor beta chains originate from one sample sequenced in a study of blood T cell repertoires in COVID-19. Profiled with immunoSEQ multiplex PCR; TCRdb holds only in-frame clones, not every one. In the table there are roughly 38,000 clones, around 80% of which are singletons. Sequencing used peripheral blood. These receptor sequences come from a man in his 60s with acute or convalescent COVID-19.

This sequence joins TRBV19 and TRBJ2-7, with D possibly TRBD1 on 6 matching bases. V lost 4 bases and J lost 1, with 11 bases in between. The CDR3 totals 14 residues. Looked up from germline, CDR1 is LNHDA and CDR2 is SQIVND (reference sequence). The CDR3 sequence: CASSTSDSSYEQYF. Here the CDR3 DNA reads TGTGCCAGTAGTACCTCGGACAGTTCCTACGAGCAGTACTTC.

V usage is TRBV5-1 and J usage is TRBJ1-4, with 8 bases fitting TRBD1. The CDR3 has 18 amino acids. The germline gives CDR1 SGHRS, CDR2 YFSETQ. J was trimmed by 4 bases and V by 4 bases; bases with no gene match: 15. CDR3 region: CASSPTILQGALNEKLFF. CDR3 nucleotide sequence: TGCGCCAGCAGCCCAACAATACTCCAGGGGGCCCTTAATGAAAAACTGTTTTTT. The variable domain in full, completed from reference TRBV5-1 and TRBJ1-4, reads KAGVTQTPRYLIKTRGQQVTLSCSPISGHRSVSWYQQTPGQGLQFLFEYFSETQRNKGNFPGRFSGRQFSNSRSEMNVSTLELGDSALYLCASSPTILQGALNEKLFFGSGTQLSVL.

The rearrangement joins TRBV12-1 to TRBJ1-5. TRBV12-1 is assigned pseudogene status. The CDR3 has 16 residues. The CDR3 region has the DNA TGTGCCAGCAGCTCCGTTCGTCCCTCTAGTTGTCAGCCCCAGCATTTT. Protein product: CASSSVRPSSCQPQHF.

In its sample, this clone was seen once. The rearrangement joins TRBV6-5 to TRBJ1-5, with a possible D match to TRBD1 (5 bases). The CDR3 is made up of 12 amino acids. V dropped 5 bases and J dropped 13 bases, with 15 bases sitting between them. Germline V gene sequence: CDR1 MNHEY, CDR2 SVGAGI. CDR3 sequence (DNA): TGTGCCAGCAGTCCACGGGGGACCGGTCAGCATTTT. Amino acids: CASSPRGTGQHF.

The chain has TRBV28 and TRBJ2-7; 7 nucleotides agree with TRBD2. Germline V lookup: CDR1 MDHEN, CDR2 SYDVKM. The J segment lost 3 bases and the V segment lost 7 bases, leaving 9 bases of the junction unmatched. The CDR3 length is 14 residues. This CDR3 is CASTGAGAVYEQYF. CDR3 sequence (DNA): TGTGCCAGCACCGGGGCGGGAGCAGTCTACGAGCAGTACTTC. Full variable domain (missing parts from reference TRBV28 and TRBJ2-7): DVKVTQSSRYLVKRTGEKVFLECVQDMDHENMFWYRQDPGLGLRLIYFSYDVKMKEKGDIPEGYSVSREKKERFSLILESASTNQTSMYLCASTGAGAVYEQYFGPGTRLTVT.

The chain links TRBV2 to TRBJ2-1, with D uncertain. This CDR3 region has 12 residues. Germline V gene data show CDR1 as SNHLY and CDR2 as FYNNEI. V was clipped by 6 bases and J by 6 bases, with 9 bases between them. Written as DNA, the CDR3 is TGTGCCAGCAGCGCACTTCGCAATGAGCAGTTCTTC. Translating it yields CASSALRNEQFF.

The V and J genes are TRBV5-6 and TRBJ2-3, with 8 nucleotides matching TRBD2. The V gene end was trimmed by 4 bases and the J gene end by 4 bases; junction bases not matched to a gene: 8. This CDR3 region has 15 residues. Germline CDR1 SGHDT, CDR2 YYEEEE. CDR3: CASSRGRYPADTQYF. The CDR3, as DNA: TGTGCCAGCAGCCGCGGGAGGTACCCCGCAGATACGCAGTATTTT.

This rearrangement joins TRBV2 to TRBJ1-3, with no clear D. Germline loops: CDR1 SNHLY, CDR2 FYNNEI. This CDR3 is built from 14 residues. Trimming pared 7 bases from V and 0 bases from J, leaving 10 bases between. This CDR3 is CASTTEFSGNTIYF. The CDR3 coding sequence is TGTGCCAGCACCACAGAATTCTCTGGAAACACCATATATTTT.

The chain combines TRBV11-3 with TRBJ2-2; D call uncertain. CDR3 length equals 14 residues. Trimming shortened V by 0 bases and J by 6 bases, and 8 bases separated the two germline ends. Germline V gene data show CDR1 as SGHNT and CDR2 as YENEEA. For the CDR3, the DNA is TGTGCCAGCAGCTTAGACGGAGTATCCGGGGAGCTGTTTTTT. The encoded protein is CASSLDGVSGELFF.

This clone was found a few times. J is TRBJ2-1 and V is TRBV9, with D tentatively TRBD2 (5 bases). From germline, CDR1 is SGDLS and CDR2 YYNGEE. The V end was cut by 0 bases, the J end by 8 bases, with 9 bases between. This CDR3 has 13 amino acids. Here the CDR3 reads CASSVGDSDEQFF. CDR3 DNA sequence: TGTGCCAGCAGCGTAGGGGATAGCGATGAGCAGTTCTTC.

The rearrangement uses TRBV19 and TRBJ2-3; 8 bases fit TRBD2. The CDR3 has 14 amino acids. With V trimmed by 5 bases and J by 5 bases, 6 bases remained unmatched. Germline CDR1 and CDR2: LNHDA and SQIVND (reference sequence). The CDR3 DNA is TGTGCCAGTAGTTCTTCACTAGCGGTAGATACGCAGTATTTT. Protein product: CASSSSLAVDTQYF.

This sequence joins TRBV24-1 and TRBJ2-1; 12 bases line up with TRBD1. The germline V gene encodes CDR1 KGHDR and CDR2 SFDVKD. J gave up 2 bases and V 0 bases, and 4 bases lay outside the gene matches. This CDR3 contains 18 residues. The chain's CDR3 is CATSDLGDRGRTYNEQFF. CDR3 nucleotides: TGTGCCACCAGTGATTTGGGGGACAGGGGGCGAACCTACAATGAGCAGTTCTTC.

This clone has only a few counts. CDR3 bases: TGCGCCAGCAGCTTAGGGAGTTCCTATGGCTACACCTTC. It encodes CASSLGSSYGYTF. This sequence joins TRBV5-1 and TRBJ1-2, with D hard to call. This CDR3 is built from 13 residues. V lost 2 bases and J lost 4, with 9 bases in between. CDR1 is SGHRS, CDR2 YFSETQ, per germline.

This chain links TRBV4-3 with TRBJ2-1; 10 bases are shared with TRBD2. V shed 2 bases and J 15 bases; nucleotides not matched to a gene: 13. In germline, CDR1 is LGHNA, CDR2 YSLEER. The CDR3 sequence is 15 residues long. The CDR3 bases are TGCGCCAGCAGCCAAAGCCTAGCGGGAGTATGGGTTCTGTTCTTC. Translated: CASSQSLAGVWVLFF.

J is TRBJ1-4 and V is TRBV10-3, with D tentatively TRBD1 (6 bases). Germline V gene sequence: CDR1 ENHRY, CDR2 SYGVKD. V gave up 3 bases and J gave up 2 bases, with 10 bases separating them. The CDR3 consists of 15 residues. The CDR3 DNA is TGTGCCATCAGTGACAGGGGTCAGACTAATGAAAAACTGTTTTTT. Protein product: CAISDRGQTNEKLFF.

The chain couples TRBV27 to TRBJ2-7; a weak D match, TRBD1 (5 bases). The CDR3 runs to 15 residues. V lost 2 bases and J lost 2, with 13 bases in between. Per the germline V gene, CDR1 is MNHEY and CDR2 is SMNVEV (reference sequence). The DNA of the CDR3 is TGTGCCAGCAGTTTAAGAACAGGCGGTACCTACGAGCAGTACTTC. Amino acids: CASSLRTGGTYEQYF.

This chain joins TRBV6-2 or TRBV6-3 and TRBJ2-4; TRBD1 might be the D (6 bases). The CDR3 contains 14 residues. V was shortened by 2 bases and J by 10 bases, with 15 bases between the two germline ends. The germline CDR1 and CDR2 sequences are MNHEY and SVGEGT. The CDR3 DNA is TGTGCCAGCAGTTACGACAGGTCGCTTATAATTCAGTACTTC. Its protein product is CASSYDRSLIIQYF.

V is TRBV7-9 and J is TRBJ2-7, with 8 nucleotides matching TRBD2. The J segment lost 4 bases and the V segment lost 2 bases, leaving 4 bases of the junction unmatched. Germline loops: CDR1 SEHNR, CDR2 FQNEAQ (reference sequence). This CDR3 comprises 14 residues. The CDR3, as DNA: TGTGCCAGCAGCTTATATAGCGGGAATTACGAGCAGTACTTC. It is translated as CASSLYSGNYEQYF.

The rearrangement joins TRBV10-1 to TRBJ1-3; weak D call: TRBD1 (6 bases). V dropped 0 bases and J dropped 2 bases, with 8 bases sitting between them. The length of the CDR3 is 15 residues. The germline CDR1 and CDR2 sequences are WNHNN and SYGVQD (reference sequence). In DNA, the CDR3 is TGCGCCAGCAGTGAGTCGGCAGGGGCTGGAAACACCATATATTTT. Amino acid sequence: CASSESAGAGNTIYF.

This clone appeared a single time. The V call is TRBV5-6, the J call TRBJ2-3; perhaps TRBD1 as D (6 bases). CDR1 is SGHDT, CDR2 YYEEEE, per germline. The V gene lost 2 bases and the J gene lost 0 bases, with 10 bases spanning the gap. The CDR3 has 15 amino acids. The DNA of the CDR3 is TGTGCCAGCAGCTTTGAGGGGGATAGCACAGATACGCAGTATTTT. Its protein is CASSFEGDSTDTQYF.

This chain links TRBV21-1 with TRBJ2-7; the table's TRBD1 call for D was not verified on the DNA. TRBV21-1 is tagged as a pseudogene. The CDR3 contains 16 residues. Written as DNA, the CDR3 is TGTGCCAGCAGTCAAACTTCGGGGACAGGGGGTTACGAGCAGTACTTC. Protein sequence: CASSQTSGTGGYEQYF.

The chain links TRBV3-1 (or the pseudogene TRBV3-2) to TRBJ1-1, with D hard to call. CDR1 LGHDT and CDR2 YNNKEL come from the germline V gene (reference sequence). CDR3 size: 16 residues. Trimming took off 0 bases at V and 4 bases at J, with 15 bases between the two ends. This CDR3 is CASSQDAYGRFTEAFF. The CDR3 DNA follows: TGTGCCAGCAGCCAAGATGCCTACGGGAGATTCACTGAAGCTTTCTTT.

CDR3: CASSFSANSPLHF. CDR3 in DNA: TGTGCCAGCAGTTTCAGCGCAAATTCACCCCTCCACTTT. V gene TRBV27 combines with J gene TRBJ1-6; D not certain. This CDR3 comprises 13 residues. V was shortened by 3 bases and J by 7 bases, with 7 bases between the two germline ends. Germline values: CDR1 MNHEY, CDR2 SMNVEV (reference sequence).

V is TRBV6-2 or TRBV6-3 and J is TRBJ2-1, with D perhaps TRBD1 (5 bases). V lost 4 bases and J lost 9, with 19 bases in between. The CDR3 sequence is 15 residues long. Germline assignment: CDR1 MNHEY and CDR2 SVGEGT. DNA for the CDR3: TGTGCCAGCAGTTCATGGGTGGCTTCTCAGGGTGAGCAGTTCTTC. Translation: CASSSWVASQGEQFF.